This passage covers 27 T cell receptor beta chains from one sample sequenced in a study of T-cell reconstitution after alpha-beta-depleted transplantation in children. This sample's TCRbeta library carried unique molecular identifier barcodes. TCRdb re-analysed the PCR reads in MiXCR, keeping a single row per CDR3 protein. Found here are about 600,000 distinct CDR3 sequences, 10% to 15% of them singletons; the top ten hold approximately 2.1%. Source: PBMCs, mostly from graft donor cells, taken 360 days after TCRalphabeta/CD19-depleted stem cell transplant. The receptors originated from a male patient between 5 and 17 years old who had a stem cell transplant for acute myeloid leukemia, so the T cells may come from the graft donor.

This chain joins TRBV29-1 and TRBJ2-7; TRBD1 matches 9 bases. From germline, CDR1 is SQVTM and CDR2 ANQGSEA. After removal of 4 bases from V and 5 bases from J, the junction contained 6 bases not matched to a gene. The CDR3 consists of 13 residues. CDR3 protein: CSVATGGFHEQYF. CDR3 DNA sequence: TGCAGCGTTGCGACAGGGGGGTTCCACGAGCAGTACTTC.

This clonotype has a handful of counts. The chain combines TRBV7-9 with TRBJ2-7; a possible D gene is TRBD1 (5 bases). The length of the CDR3 is 13 residues. Trimming shortened V by 3 bases and J by 3 bases, and 9 bases separated the two germline ends. CDR1 is SEHNR and CDR2 is FQNEAQ in the germline V gene (reference sequence). The CDR3 region has the DNA TGTGCCAGCAGCTTGAGACAGAACTACGAGCAGTACTTC. Protein: CASSLRQNYEQYF.

This clonotype has a handful of counts. The CDR3 region has the DNA TGTGCCAGCAGTCTGCCTAGCGGAGGAGGGGAGACCCAGTACTTC. Its protein product is CASSLPSGGGETQYF. The gene calls are TRBV6-1 and TRBJ2-5; the match to TRBD2 covers 7 bases. The germline gives CDR1 MNHNS, CDR2 SASEGT. V gave up 5 bases and J gave up 5 bases; unmatched junction bases: 11. CDR3 length: 15 amino acids.

This clonotype was seen only a few times. The chain is built from TRBV7-9 and TRBJ2-7; 8 bases align to TRBD2. The CDR3 consists of 16 residues. Germline values: CDR1 SEHNR, CDR2 FQNEAQ (reference sequence). The trim removed 0 bases at V and 2 bases at J, leaving 6 bases unmatched. The CDR3 bases are TGTGCCAGCAGCTTAGCGCTAGGACTAGCCCCCTACGAGCAGTACTTC. It specifies CASSLALGLAPYEQYF.

The rearrangement links TRBV11-2 to TRBJ2-1; 16 bases map to TRBD2. Germline V gene lookup returns CDR1 SGHAT and CDR2 FQNNGV. This CDR3 is built from 19 residues. Trimming took 3 bases from V and 0 from J; bases not matched to a gene: 5. Written as DNA, the CDR3 is TGTGCCAGCAGCTTGGGACTAGCGGGAGGGCGGAGCTCCTACAATGAGCAGTTCTTC. It encodes CASSLGLAGGRSSYNEQFF.

This clonotype was observed a few times. The J gene is TRBJ2-1, the V gene TRBV21-1; no check of the table's D call, TRBD1, against the DNA was made. TRBV21-1 is a known pseudogene. CDR3 length equals 15 residues. CDR3 nucleotides: TGTGCCAGCATCCCCCCGGGACAGGGCGACAATGAGCAGTTCTTC. Protein product: CASIPPGQGDNEQFF.

V and J are TRBV12-3 or TRBV12-4 and TRBJ2-7; either TRBD1 or TRBD2 may supply D (7 bases each). V gave up 4 bases and J gave up 5 bases, with 15 bases separating them. The CDR3 spans 14 residues. The CDR3 region is CASSYPGGVNEQYF. DNA for the CDR3: TGTGCCAGCAGTTACCCAGGGGGGGTCAACGAGCAGTACTTC.

In its sample, this clonotype was seen many times. J is TRBJ2-7 and V is TRBV24-1; TRBD1 might be the D (5 bases). Germline assignment: CDR1 KGHDR and CDR2 SFDVKD. Deletions cut 1 base from V and 2 bases from J, with 14 bases between. The CDR3 sequence is 16 residues long. This CDR3 is CATSDLQVILTYEQYF. The CDR3, as DNA: TGTGCCACCAGTGATTTACAGGTCATCCTCACCTACGAGCAGTACTTC.

Only a few counts were recorded for this clonotype. The V and J genes are TRBV7-3 and TRBJ2-2; TRBD2 matches at 9 bases. V gave up 5 bases and J gave up 4 bases; unmatched junction bases: 11. Germline V gene lookup returns CDR1 SGHTA and CDR2 FQGTGA. CDR3 length equals 17 residues. CDR3 sequence reads: CASSLETSGITTGELFF. CDR3 coding DNA: TGTGCCAGCAGCCTAGAGACTAGCGGCATTACCACCGGGGAGCTGTTTTTT.

The table lists this clonotype with a few counts. The chain is built from TRBV27 and TRBJ2-5, with a weak D call TRBD2 (5 bases). CDR1 and CDR2 (germline): MNHEY, SMNVEV (reference sequence). V was trimmed by 2 bases and J by 7 bases, leaving 11 bases between them. The CDR3 runs 13 residues. The CDR3 is CASSLIAAGTQYF. DNA for the CDR3: TGTGCCAGCAGTTTAATCGCCGCGGGGACCCAGTACTTC.

This clonotype was seen at least ten times. The V call is TRBV27, the J call TRBJ2-1; 9 bases agree with TRBD2. V was clipped by 5 bases and J by 8 bases; unmatched bases: 13. Germline CDR1 reads MNHEY; CDR2 reads SMNVEV (reference sequence). This CDR3 has 16 residues. CDR3 nucleotides: TGTGCCAGCAGTCCCTATTCGCCTAGGACTAGCGATGAGCAGTTCTTC. It translates to CASSPYSPRTSDEQFF.

The CDR3 DNA is TGTGCCAGCAGCACACGGGACAGGGGGATGCAGGAGCAGTACTTC. As protein: CASSTRDRGMQEQYF. J is TRBJ2-7 and V is TRBV7-9, with TRBD1 matching 11 bases. The germline gives CDR1 SEHNR, CDR2 FQNEAQ (reference sequence). Unmatched junction bases numbered 10, after V lost 5 bases and J lost 7 bases. There are 15 residues in the CDR3.

This clonotype came up many times. This chain uses TRBV14 with TRBJ2-1, with D possibly matching TRBD2 (6 bases). Germline CDR1 reads SGHDN; CDR2 reads FVKESK. This CDR3 has 13 residues. V lost 4 bases to trimming and J lost 13 bases, with 17 bases between them. CDR3 in amino acids: CASSLATSWSQFF. In nucleotides, the CDR3 is TGTGCCAGCAGCCTAGCGACTAGTTGGTCCCAGTTCTTC.

This clonotype was counted a few times. V usage is TRBV3-1 and J usage is TRBJ1-2; tentatively, D is TRBD1 (5 bases). CDR1 is LGHDT, CDR2 YNNKEL, per germline (reference sequence). Deletions cut 2 bases from V and 4 bases from J, with 11 bases between. The CDR3 covers 14 residues. In DNA, the CDR3 is TGTGCCAGCAGCCAACAGGGCCCCACCTATGGCTACACCTTC. Its protein product is CASSQQGPTYGYTF.

This clonotype was recorded a few times. The chain joins TRBV5-6 to TRBJ1-1; 9 bases line up with TRBD1. The CDR3 is 14 residues long. Germline V CDR1 and CDR2: SGHDT, YYEEEE. Losses at the gene ends were 6 bases for V and 10 bases for J; bases not matched to a gene: 13. The CDR3 spells CASTTKTQGAGAFF. CDR3 DNA sequence: TGTGCCAGCACCACCAAAACACAGGGGGCCGGAGCTTTCTTT.

This chain joins TRBV28 and TRBJ1-3, with D perhaps TRBD1 (5 bases). CDR1 MDHEN and CDR2 SYDVKM come from the germline V gene. Trimming shortened V by 6 bases and J by 7 bases, and 25 bases separated the two germline ends. The CDR3 runs 17 residues. The CDR3 nucleotides are TGTGCCAGCAGAGATCCTCCGGGGCCTGGTGCCGCGAACACCATATATTTT. Translated, it gives CASRDPPGPGAANTIYF.

This rearrangement joins TRBV11-2 to TRBJ2-7; 8 nucleotides line up with TRBD2. V was pared by 3 bases and J by 0 bases, with 4 bases of the junction left unmatched. CDR3 size: 15 residues. Germline values: CDR1 SGHAT, CDR2 FQNNGV. DNA of the CDR3: TGTGCCAGCAGCTTTATGAGCGGGAGCTCCTACGAGCAGTACTTC. This codes for CASSFMSGSSYEQYF.

This clonotype was observed at least ten times. CDR3 sequence reads: CSAPLAPTYNEQFF. The CDR3 DNA sequence: TGCAGTGCTCCTCTAGCGCCCACCTACAATGAGCAGTTCTTC. The V gene is TRBV20-1, the J gene TRBJ2-1, with D possibly matching TRBD2 (6 bases). This CDR3 comprises 14 residues. V was trimmed by 5 bases and J by 2 bases, leaving 13 bases between them. Germline-derived CDR1 and CDR2 are DFQATT and SNEGSKA (reference sequence).

This clonotype was found a few times. V is TRBV5-1 and J is TRBJ1-1; perhaps TRBD1 as D (5 bases). Trimming pared 1 base from V and 2 bases from J, leaving 9 bases between. Germline CDR1 SGHRS, CDR2 YFSETQ. This CDR3 comprises 14 residues. The CDR3 bases are TGCGCCAGCAGCTTGCTGACAGCCAACACTGAAGCTTTCTTT. Amino acid sequence: CASSLLTANTEAFF.

There are a few counts of this clonotype. The rearrangement uses TRBV29-1 and TRBJ2-7, with TRBD2 identical over 7 bases. Germline-derived CDR1 and CDR2 are SQVTM and ANQGSEA. J was trimmed by 2 bases and V by 3 bases; bases with no gene match: 4. This CDR3 has 13 residues. Written as DNA, the CDR3 is TGCAGCGTTGAGGCTAGCGGAGCCTACGAGCAGTACTTC. It codes for CSVEASGAYEQYF.

This rearrangement joins TRBV4-2 to TRBJ2-7; 14 bases agree with TRBD2. The CDR3 is 19 amino acids. Germline CDR1 and CDR2: LGHNA and YNFKEQ. V trimming: 0 bases; J trimming: 4 bases; junction bases outside the gene matches: 11. Written as DNA, the CDR3 is TGTGCCAGCAGCCAAGATACGAGACTAGCGGGAGGGCCGAGTTACGAGCAGTACTTC. It specifies CASSQDTRLAGGPSYEQYF.

The chain has TRBV12-3 or TRBV12-4 and TRBJ2-4; 7 bases match TRBD2. The CDR3 consists of 16 residues. Losses at the gene ends were 6 bases for V and 0 bases for J; bases not matched to a gene: 8. In DNA, the CDR3 is TGTGCCAGCAGCCGTCTAGCGGCCCTAGCCAAAAACATTCAGTACTTC. It codes for CASSRLAALAKNIQYF.

This sequence joins TRBV20-1 and TRBJ2-7, with D uncertain. Trimming removed 0 bases from V and 3 bases from J, with 3 bases in between. The CDR3 has 11 amino acids. Germline V lookup: CDR1 DFQATT, CDR2 SNEGSKA (reference sequence). The CDR3 sequence is CSARDSYEQYF. The CDR3 DNA reads as TGCAGTGCTAGAGACAGCTACGAGCAGTACTTC.

The gene calls are TRBV7-3 and TRBJ2-1; the match to TRBD2 covers 9 bases. J was trimmed by 0 bases and V by 3 bases; bases with no gene match: 6. Germline V gene lookup returns CDR1 SGHTA and CDR2 FQGTGA. The CDR3 consists of 17 residues. CDR3 loop: CASSFIAGVSSYNEQFF. As DNA, the CDR3 is TGTGCCAGCAGCTTCATAGCGGGAGTGAGCTCCTACAATGAGCAGTTCTTC.

This clonotype was recorded many times. This chain links TRBV24-1 with TRBJ2-1; D gene unclear. In germline, CDR1 is KGHDR, CDR2 SFDVKD. V was pared by 2 bases and J by 6 bases, with 16 bases between. This CDR3 is built from 16 residues. This CDR3 is CATSDSGPMVFNEQFF. CDR3 coding DNA: TGTGCCACCAGTGATTCTGGGCCAATGGTTTTCAATGAGCAGTTCTTC.

The DNA for the CDR3 is TGTGCCAGCTCCAGGGCACCTAGCACAGATACGCAGTATTTT. Amino acids: CASSRAPSTDTQYF. This chain joins TRBV27 and TRBJ2-3, with D perhaps TRBD1 (5 bases). Germline V gene data show CDR1 as MNHEY and CDR2 as SMNVEV (reference sequence). The germline V and J ends were trimmed by 8 bases and 0 bases, with 12 bases remaining between them. The CDR3 runs to 14 residues.

This clonotype turned up a few times. The chain uses TRBV15 and TRBJ2-3; TRBD2 agrees at 8 bases. V shed 5 bases, J shed 4 bases, and the junction held 5 bases outside the gene matches. This CDR3 is 14 amino acids long. The germline V gene has CDR1 LNHNV and CDR2 YYDKDF (reference sequence). The CDR3 DNA follows: TGTGCCACCAGCCGTCTAGCGGGTTCAGATACGCAGTATTTT. This gives the protein CATSRLAGSDTQYF.